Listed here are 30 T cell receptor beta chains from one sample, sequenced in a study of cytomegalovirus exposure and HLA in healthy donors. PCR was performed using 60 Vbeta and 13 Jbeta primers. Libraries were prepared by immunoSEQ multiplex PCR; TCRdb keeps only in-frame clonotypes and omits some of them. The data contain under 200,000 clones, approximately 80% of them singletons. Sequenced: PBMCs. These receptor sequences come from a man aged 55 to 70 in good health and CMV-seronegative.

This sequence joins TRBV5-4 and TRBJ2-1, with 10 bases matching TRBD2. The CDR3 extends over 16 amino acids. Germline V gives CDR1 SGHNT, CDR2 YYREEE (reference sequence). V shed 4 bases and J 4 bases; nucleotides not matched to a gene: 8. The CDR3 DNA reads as TGTGCCAGCAGCCCTCGGACTAGCGGAACATACAATGAGCAGTTCTTC. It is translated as CASSPRTSGTYNEQFF.

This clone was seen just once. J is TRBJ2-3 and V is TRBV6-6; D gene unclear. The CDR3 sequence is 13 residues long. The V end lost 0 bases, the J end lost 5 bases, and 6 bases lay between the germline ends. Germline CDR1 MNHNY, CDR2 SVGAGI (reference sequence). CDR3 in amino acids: CASSYSVRDTQYF. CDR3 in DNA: TGTGCCAGCAGTTACTCCGTGAGAGATACGCAGTATTTT.

CDR3 sequence reads: CSVDLRGTSGRWVYNEQFF. The CDR3 DNA reads TGCAGCGTTGATCTACGGGGGACTAGCGGGAGGTGGGTCTACAATGAGCAGTTCTTC. The chain combines TRBV29-1 with TRBJ2-1; TRBD2 matches at 15 bases. After removal of 3 bases from V and 3 bases from J, the junction contained 12 bases not matched to a gene. Germline V gives CDR1 SQVTM, CDR2 ANQGSEA. The CDR3 extends over 19 amino acids.

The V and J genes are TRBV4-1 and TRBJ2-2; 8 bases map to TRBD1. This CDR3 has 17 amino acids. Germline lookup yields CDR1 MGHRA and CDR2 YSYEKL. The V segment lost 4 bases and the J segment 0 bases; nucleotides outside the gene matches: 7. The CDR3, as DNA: TGCGCCAGCAGCCTCGGCCCGGGACAGGCGAACACCGGGGAGCTGTTTTTT. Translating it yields CASSLGPGQANTGELFF.

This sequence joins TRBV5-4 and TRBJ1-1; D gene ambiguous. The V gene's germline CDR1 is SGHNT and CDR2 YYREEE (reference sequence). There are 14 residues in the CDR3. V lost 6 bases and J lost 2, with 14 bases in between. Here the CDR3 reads CASTQETLNTEAFF. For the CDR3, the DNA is TGTGCCAGCACCCAAGAGACACTTAACACTGAAGCTTTCTTT.

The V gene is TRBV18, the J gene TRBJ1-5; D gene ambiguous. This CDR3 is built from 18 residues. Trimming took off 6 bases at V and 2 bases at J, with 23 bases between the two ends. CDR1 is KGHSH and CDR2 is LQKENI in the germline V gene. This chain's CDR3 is CASSRSGSGGVGNQPQHF. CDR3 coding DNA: TGTGCCAGCTCCCGCTCCGGCTCGGGAGGCGTGGGCAATCAGCCCCAGCATTTT.

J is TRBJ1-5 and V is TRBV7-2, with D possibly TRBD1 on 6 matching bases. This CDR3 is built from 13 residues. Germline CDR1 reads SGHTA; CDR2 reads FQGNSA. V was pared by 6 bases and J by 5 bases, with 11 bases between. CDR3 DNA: TGTGCCAGCAGTATCAGGGGAGATCAGCCCCAGCATTTT. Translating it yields CASSIRGDQPQHF.

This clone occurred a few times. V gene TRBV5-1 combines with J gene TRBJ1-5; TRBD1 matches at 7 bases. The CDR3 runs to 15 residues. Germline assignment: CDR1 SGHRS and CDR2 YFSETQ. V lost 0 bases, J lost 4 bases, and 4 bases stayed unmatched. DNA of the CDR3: TGCGCCAGCAGCTTGGAGCCAGGGGGAAATCAGCCCCAGCATTTT. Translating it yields CASSLEPGGNQPQHF.

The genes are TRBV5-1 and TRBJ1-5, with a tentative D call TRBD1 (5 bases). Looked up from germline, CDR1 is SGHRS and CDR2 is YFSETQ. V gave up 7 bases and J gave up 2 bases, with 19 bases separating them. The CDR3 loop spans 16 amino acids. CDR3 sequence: CASSPRGGSGNQPQHF. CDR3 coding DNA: TGCGCCAGCTCTCCCCGTGGGGGGTCGGGCAATCAGCCCCAGCATTTT.

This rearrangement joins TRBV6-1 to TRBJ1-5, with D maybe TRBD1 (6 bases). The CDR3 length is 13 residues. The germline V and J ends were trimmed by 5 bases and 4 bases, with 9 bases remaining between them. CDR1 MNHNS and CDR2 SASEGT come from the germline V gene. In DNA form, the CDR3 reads TGTGCCAGCAGTAGAACAGGGAATCAGCCCCAGCATTTT. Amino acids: CASSRTGNQPQHF.

CDR3 in DNA: TGTGCCAGCAGCTCAATGTGGGACAGGGACGCTTATGGCTACACCTTC. Translated: CASSSMWDRDAYGYTF. The gene calls are TRBV7-2 and TRBJ1-2, with 9 bases lining up with TRBD1. The trim removed 4 bases at V and 5 bases at J, leaving 11 bases unmatched. This CDR3 is built from 16 residues. CDR1 is SGHTA, CDR2 FQGNSA, per germline.

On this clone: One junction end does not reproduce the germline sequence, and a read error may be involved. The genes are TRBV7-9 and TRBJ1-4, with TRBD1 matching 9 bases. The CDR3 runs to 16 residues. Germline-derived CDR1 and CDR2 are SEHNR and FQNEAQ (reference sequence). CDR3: CSSSLGDRAFNEKLFF. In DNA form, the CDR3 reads TGTTCCAGCAGCTTAGGGGACAGGGCTTTCAATGAAAAACTGTTTTTT.

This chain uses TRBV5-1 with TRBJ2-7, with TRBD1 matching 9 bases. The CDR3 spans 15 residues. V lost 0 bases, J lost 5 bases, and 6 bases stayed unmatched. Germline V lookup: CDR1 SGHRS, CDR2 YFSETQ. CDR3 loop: CASSLGGDRAHEQYF. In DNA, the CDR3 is TGCGCCAGCAGCTTGGGGGGGGACAGGGCCCACGAGCAGTACTTC. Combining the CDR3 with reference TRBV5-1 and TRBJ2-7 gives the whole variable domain KAGVTQTPRYLIKTRGQQVTLSCSPISGHRSVSWYQQTPGQGLQFLFEYFSETQRNKGNFPGRFSGRQFSNSRSEMNVSTLELGDSALYLCASSLGGDRAHEQYFGPGTRLTVT.

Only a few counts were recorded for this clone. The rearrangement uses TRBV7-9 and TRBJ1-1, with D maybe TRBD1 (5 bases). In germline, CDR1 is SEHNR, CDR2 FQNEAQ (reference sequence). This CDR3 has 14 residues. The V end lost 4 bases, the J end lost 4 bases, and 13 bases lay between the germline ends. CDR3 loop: CASSSPGGFTEAFF. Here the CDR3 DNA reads TGTGCCAGCAGCTCCCCGGGGGGGTTCACTGAAGCTTTCTTT.

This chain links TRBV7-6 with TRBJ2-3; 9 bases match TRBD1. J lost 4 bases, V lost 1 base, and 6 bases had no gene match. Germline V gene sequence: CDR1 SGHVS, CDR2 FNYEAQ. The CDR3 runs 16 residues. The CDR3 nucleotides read TGTGCCAGCAGCTTAGGGACAGGGGAGGGGGCAGATACGCAGTATTTT. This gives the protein CASSLGTGEGADTQYF.

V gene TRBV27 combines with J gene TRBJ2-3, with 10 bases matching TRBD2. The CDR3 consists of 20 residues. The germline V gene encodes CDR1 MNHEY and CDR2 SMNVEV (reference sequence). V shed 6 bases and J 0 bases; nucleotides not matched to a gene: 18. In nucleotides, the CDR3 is TGTGCCAGCAGGCGTGTCCTCGTGACTAGCGGGCCCGCTAGCACAGATACGCAGTATTTT. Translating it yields CASRRVLVTSGPASTDTQYF.

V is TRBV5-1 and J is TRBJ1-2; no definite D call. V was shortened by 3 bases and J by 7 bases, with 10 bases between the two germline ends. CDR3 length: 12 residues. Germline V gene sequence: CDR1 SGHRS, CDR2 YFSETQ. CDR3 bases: TGCGCCAGCAGCTCCCAGAATGGTGGCTACACCTTC. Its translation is CASSSQNGGYTF.

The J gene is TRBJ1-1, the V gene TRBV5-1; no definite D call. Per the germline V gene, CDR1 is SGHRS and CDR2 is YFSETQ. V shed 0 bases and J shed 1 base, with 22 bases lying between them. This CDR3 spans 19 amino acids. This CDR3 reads CASSLAAGSLDPGNTEAFF. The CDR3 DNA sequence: TGCGCCAGCAGCTTGGCCGCCGGGTCATTGGATCCGGGGAACACTGAAGCTTTCTTT.

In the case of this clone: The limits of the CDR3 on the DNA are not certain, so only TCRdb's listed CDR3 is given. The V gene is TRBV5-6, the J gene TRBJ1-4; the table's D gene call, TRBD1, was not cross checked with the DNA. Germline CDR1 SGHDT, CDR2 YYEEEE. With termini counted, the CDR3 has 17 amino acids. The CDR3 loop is CASSFGNGQTTNEKLFF.

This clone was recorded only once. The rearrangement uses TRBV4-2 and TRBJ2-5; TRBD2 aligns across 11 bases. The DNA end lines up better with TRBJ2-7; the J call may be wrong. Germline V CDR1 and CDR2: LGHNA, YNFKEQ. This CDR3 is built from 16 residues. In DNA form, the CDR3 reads TGTGCCAGCAGCCCCGGGACTAGCGGACCTACCTACGAGCAGTACTTC. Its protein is CASSPGTSGPTYEQYF.

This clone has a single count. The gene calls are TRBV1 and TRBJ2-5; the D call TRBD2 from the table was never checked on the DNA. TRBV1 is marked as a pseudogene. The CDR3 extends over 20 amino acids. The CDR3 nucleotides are TGCACCAGCAGCCAAGACCGCGGCCAGCGGGGGTGCCTCGGTGAGGAGACCCAGTACTTC. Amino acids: CTSSQDRGQRGCLGEETQYF.

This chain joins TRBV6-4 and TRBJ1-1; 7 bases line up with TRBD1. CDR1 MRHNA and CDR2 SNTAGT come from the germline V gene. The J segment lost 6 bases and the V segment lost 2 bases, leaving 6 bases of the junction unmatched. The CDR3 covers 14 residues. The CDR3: CASSDGTGAAEAFF. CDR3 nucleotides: TGTGCCAGCAGTGACGGCACAGGGGCCGCTGAAGCTTTCTTT.

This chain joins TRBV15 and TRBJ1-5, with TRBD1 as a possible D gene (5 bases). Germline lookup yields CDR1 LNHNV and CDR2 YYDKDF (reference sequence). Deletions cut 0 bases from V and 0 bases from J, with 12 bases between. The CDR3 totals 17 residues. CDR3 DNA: TGTGCCACCAGCAGAGATCCCCAGGGCTATAGCAATCAGCCCCAGCATTTT. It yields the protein CATSRDPQGYSNQPQHF.

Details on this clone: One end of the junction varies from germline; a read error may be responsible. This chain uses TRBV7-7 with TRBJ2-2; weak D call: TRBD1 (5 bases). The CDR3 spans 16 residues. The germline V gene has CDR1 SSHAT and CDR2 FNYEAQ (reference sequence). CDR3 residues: CASSSTRVQNTGELFF. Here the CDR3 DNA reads TGTGCTAGCAGCTCGACCAGGGTCCAGAACACCGGGGAGCTGTTTTTT.

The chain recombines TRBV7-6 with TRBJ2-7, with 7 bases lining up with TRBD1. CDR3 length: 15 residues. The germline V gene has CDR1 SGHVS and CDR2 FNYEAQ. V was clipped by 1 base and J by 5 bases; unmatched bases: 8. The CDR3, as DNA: TGTGCCAGCAGCTTAGGAGGCGACAGGGCACACGAGCAGTACTTC. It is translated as CASSLGGDRAHEQYF.

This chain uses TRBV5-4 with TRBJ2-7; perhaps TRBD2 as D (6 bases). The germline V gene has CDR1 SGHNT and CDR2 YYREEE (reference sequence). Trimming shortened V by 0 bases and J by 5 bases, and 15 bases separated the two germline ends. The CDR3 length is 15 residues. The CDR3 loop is CASSLDPAGRNEQYF. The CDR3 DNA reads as TGTGCCAGCAGCTTGGACCCGGCGGGGAGGAACGAGCAGTACTTC.

In DNA form, the CDR3 reads TGCGCCAGCAGCTTGGGAGCGGGGGCCACCTGGGTCCAAGAGACCCAGTACTTC. It yields the protein CASSLGAGATWVQETQYF. The chain has TRBV5-1 and TRBJ2-5; TRBD2 aligns across 8 bases. In germline, CDR1 is SGHRS, CDR2 YFSETQ. The CDR3 covers 18 residues. V lost 0 bases to trimming and J lost 1 base; unmatched junction nucleotides: 11.

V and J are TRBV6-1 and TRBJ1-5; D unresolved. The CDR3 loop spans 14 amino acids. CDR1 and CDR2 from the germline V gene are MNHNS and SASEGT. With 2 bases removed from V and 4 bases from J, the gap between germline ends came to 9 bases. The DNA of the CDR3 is TGTGCCAGCAGTGAACAACCAGGAAATCAGCCCCAGCATTTT. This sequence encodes CASSEQPGNQPQHF.

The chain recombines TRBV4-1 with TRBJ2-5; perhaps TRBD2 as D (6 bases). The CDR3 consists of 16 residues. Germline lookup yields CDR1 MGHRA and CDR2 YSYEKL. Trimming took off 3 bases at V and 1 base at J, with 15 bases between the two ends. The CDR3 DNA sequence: TGCGCCAGCAGCCAGGGGGACTTCCTCGCCCAAGAGACCCAGTACTTC. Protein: CASSQGDFLAQETQYF.

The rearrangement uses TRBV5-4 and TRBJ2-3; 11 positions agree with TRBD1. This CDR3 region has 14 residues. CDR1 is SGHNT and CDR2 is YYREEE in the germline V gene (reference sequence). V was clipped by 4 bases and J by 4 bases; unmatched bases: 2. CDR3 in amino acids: CASSRTGGADTQYF. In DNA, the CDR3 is TGTGCCAGCAGCCGGACAGGGGGCGCAGATACGCAGTATTTT. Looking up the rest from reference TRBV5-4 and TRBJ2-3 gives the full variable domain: ETGVTQSPTHLIKTRGQQVTLRCSSQSGHNTVSWYQQALGQGPQFIFQYYREEENGRGNFPPRFSGLQFPNYSSELNVNALELDDSALYLCASSRTGGADTQYFGPGTRLTVL.